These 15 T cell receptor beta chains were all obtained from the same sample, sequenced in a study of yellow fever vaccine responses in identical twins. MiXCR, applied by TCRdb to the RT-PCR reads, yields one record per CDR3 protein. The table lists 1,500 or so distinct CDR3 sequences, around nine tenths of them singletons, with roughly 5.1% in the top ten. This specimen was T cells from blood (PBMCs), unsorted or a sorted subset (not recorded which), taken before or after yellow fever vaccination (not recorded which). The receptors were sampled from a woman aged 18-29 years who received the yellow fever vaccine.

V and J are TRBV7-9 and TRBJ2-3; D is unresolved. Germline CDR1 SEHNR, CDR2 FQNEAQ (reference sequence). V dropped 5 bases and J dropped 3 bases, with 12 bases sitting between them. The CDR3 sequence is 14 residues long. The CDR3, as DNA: TGTGCCAGCAGCCCCTCGGGCGGAACAGATACGCAGTATTTT. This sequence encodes CASSPSGGTDTQYF.

The CDR3 bases are TGTGCCAGCAAAACAGGGGCGAACACCGGGGAGCTGTTTTTT. Translating it yields CASKTGANTGELFF. V and J are TRBV7-1 and TRBJ2-2, with 7 bases matching TRBD1. TRBV7-1 qualifies as an ORF whose function is uncertain. Germline trimming cut 7 bases from V and 0 bases from J; bases unmatched to any gene: 2. There are 14 residues in the CDR3.

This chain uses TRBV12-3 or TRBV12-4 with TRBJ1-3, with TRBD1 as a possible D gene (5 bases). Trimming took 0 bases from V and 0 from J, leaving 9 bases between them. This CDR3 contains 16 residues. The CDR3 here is CASSLATGSSGNTIYF. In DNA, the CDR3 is TGTGCCAGCAGTTTAGCCACAGGAAGCTCTGGAAACACCATATATTTT.

CDR3 sequence: CASSGTGGSGSTGELFF. The CDR3 DNA is TGTGCCAGCAGTGGGACAGGGGGCTCAGGGAGCACCGGGGAGCTGTTTTTT. The V and J genes are TRBV2 and TRBJ2-2, with TRBD1 matching over 11 bases. The germline CDR1 and CDR2 sequences are SNHLY and FYNNEI. This CDR3 has 17 residues. V shed 4 bases, J shed 4 bases, and the junction held 8 bases outside the gene matches.

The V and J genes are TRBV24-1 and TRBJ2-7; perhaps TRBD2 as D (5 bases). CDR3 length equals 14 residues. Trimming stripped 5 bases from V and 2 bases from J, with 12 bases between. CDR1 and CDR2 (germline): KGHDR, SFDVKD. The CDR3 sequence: CATSGADFTYEQYF. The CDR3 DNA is TGTGCCACCAGTGGAGCGGACTTCACCTACGAGCAGTACTTC.

CDR3 DNA: TGTGCCAGCAGCTCGCGGACAGGGGGAAACACCATATATTTT. Protein sequence: CASSSRTGGNTIYF. This chain joins TRBV12-3 or TRBV12-4 and TRBJ1-3; TRBD1 agrees at 8 bases. Trimming at V came to 6 bases and at J to 4 bases, leaving 5 bases not matched to a gene. The CDR3 totals 14 residues.

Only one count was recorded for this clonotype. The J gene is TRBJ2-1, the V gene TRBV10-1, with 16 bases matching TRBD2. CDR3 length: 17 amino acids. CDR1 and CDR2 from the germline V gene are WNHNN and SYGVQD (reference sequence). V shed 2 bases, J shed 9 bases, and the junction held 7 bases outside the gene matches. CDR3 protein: CASSEPGLAGGPIEQFF. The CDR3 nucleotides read TGCGCCAGCAGTGAGCCGGGACTAGCGGGAGGGCCTATTGAGCAGTTCTTC.

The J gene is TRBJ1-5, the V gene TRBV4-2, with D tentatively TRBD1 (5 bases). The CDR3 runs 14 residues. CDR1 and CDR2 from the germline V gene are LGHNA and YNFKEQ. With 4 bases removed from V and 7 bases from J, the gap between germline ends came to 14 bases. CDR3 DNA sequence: TGTGCCAGCAGCCCCCAGGGTGTAGGACAGCCCCAGCATTTT. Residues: CASSPQGVGQPQHF.

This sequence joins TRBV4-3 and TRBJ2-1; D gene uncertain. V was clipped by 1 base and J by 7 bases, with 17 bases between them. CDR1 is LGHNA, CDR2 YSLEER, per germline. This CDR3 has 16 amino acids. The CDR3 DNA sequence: TGCGCCAGCAGCCAAGTTAATCAGCGACCCGTTAATGAGCAGTTCTTC. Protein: CASSQVNQRPVNEQFF.

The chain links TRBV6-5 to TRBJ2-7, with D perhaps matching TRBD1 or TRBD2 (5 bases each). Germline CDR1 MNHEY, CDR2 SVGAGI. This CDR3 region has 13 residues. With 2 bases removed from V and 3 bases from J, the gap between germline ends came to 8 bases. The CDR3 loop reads CASSYGTNYEQYF. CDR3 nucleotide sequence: TGTGCCAGCAGTTACGGGACCAACTACGAGCAGTACTTC.

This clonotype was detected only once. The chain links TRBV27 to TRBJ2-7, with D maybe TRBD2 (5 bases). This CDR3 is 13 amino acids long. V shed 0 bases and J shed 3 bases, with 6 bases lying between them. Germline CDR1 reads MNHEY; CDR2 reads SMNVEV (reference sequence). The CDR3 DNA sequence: TGTGCCAGCAGTTTATCGAGGGTCTACGAGCAGTACTTC. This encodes CASSLSRVYEQYF.

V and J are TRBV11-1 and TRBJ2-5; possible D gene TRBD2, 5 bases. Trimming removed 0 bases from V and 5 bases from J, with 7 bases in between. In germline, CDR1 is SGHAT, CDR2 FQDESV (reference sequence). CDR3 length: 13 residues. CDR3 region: CASSLAGVETQYF. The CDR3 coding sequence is TGTGCCAGCAGCTTAGCGGGAGTTGAGACCCAGTACTTC. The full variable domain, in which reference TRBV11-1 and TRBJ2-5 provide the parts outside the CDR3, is EAEVAQSPRYKITEKSQAVAFWCDPISGHATLYWYRQILGQGPELLVQFQDESVVDDSQLPKDRFSAERLKGVDSTLKIQPAELGDSAMYLCASSLAGVETQYFGPGTRLLVL.

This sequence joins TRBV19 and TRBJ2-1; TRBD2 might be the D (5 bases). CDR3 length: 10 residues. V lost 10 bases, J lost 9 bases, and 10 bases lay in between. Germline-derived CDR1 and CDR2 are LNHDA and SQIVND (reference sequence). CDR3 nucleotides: TGTGCCACCTCCCGGGGTGAGCAGTTCTTC. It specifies CATSRGEQFF.

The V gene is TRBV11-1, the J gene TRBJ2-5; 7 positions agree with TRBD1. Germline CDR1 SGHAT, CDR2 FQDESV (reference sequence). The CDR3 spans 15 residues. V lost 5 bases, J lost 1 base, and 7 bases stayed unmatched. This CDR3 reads CASSKTGATQETQYF. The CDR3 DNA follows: TGTGCCAGCAGCAAAACAGGGGCTACCCAAGAGACCCAGTACTTC.

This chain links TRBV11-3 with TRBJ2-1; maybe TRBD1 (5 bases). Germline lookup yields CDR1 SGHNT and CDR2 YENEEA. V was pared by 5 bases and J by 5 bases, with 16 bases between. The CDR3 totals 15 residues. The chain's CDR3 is CASSPNMGLHNEQFF. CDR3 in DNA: TGTGCCAGCAGCCCGAATATGGGGCTCCACAATGAGCAGTTCTTC.